The TCR beta chain described here comes from a study of T cell responses to AZD1222 COVID-19 vaccine. The study, taken as a whole, reports: CD4 TCRs covered the whole spike, strongest at regions 160-218 and 743-854. Unmutated variant regions reportedly attract nearly half of all spike-specific TCRs. Clonal diversity may have been underestimated in mostly white British donors.

Assay: immunoSEQ multiplex PCR; the TCRdb copy retains only in-frame clones and omits some. Of about 180,000 clones in the sample, about 88% are singletons; the top ten hold roughly 1.7%. V was pared by 5 bases and J by 0 bases, with 13 bases between. The CDR3 contains 15 residues. The germline gives CDR1 GTSNPN, CDR2 SVGIG (reference sequence). On this clone itself: No antigen is known for it.

Sequences were derived from peripheral blood, sampled on day 0 of AZD1222 vaccination. The source is an adult in good health. This chain joins TRBV30 and TRBJ2-2; possibly TRBD2 for D (6 bases). The DNA for the CDR3 is TGTGCCTGGGGGAGACGGGGGTCGAACACCGGGGAGCTGTTTTTT. This encodes CAWGRRGSNTGELFF.